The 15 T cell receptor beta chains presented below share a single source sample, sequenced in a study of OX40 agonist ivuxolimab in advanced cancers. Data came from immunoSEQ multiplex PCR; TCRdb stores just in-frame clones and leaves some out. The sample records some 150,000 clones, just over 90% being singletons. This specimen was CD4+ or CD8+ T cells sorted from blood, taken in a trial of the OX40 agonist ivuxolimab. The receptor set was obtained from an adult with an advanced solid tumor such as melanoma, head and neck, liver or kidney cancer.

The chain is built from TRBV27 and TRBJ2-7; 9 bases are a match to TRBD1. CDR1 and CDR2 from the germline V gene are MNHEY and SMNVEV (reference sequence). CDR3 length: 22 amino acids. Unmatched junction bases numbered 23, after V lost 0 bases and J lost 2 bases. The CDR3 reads CASSLSFTRQGVGSPTTYEQYF. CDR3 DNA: TGTGCCAGCAGTTTATCATTTACGAGACAGGGGGTGGGGAGCCCTACGACCTACGAGCAGTACTTC.

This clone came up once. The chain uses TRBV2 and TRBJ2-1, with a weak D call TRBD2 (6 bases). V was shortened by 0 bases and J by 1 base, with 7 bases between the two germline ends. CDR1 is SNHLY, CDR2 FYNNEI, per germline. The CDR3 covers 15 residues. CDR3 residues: CASSEAGGSYNEQFF. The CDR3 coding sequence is TGTGCCAGCAGTGAAGCGGGGGGATCCTACAATGAGCAGTTCTTC.

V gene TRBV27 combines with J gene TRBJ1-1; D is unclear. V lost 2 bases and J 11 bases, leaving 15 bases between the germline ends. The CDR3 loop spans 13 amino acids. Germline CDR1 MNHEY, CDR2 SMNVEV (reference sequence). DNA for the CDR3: TGTGCCAGCAGTTTAATACACCCGGGAAGTGCTTTCTTT. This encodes CASSLIHPGSAFF.

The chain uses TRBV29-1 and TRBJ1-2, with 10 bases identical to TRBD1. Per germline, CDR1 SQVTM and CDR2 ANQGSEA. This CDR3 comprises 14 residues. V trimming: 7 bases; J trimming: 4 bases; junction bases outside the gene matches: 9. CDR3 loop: CSDTGQGIRYGYTF. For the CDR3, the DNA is TGCAGCGATACGGGACAGGGGATCCGCTATGGCTACACCTTC.

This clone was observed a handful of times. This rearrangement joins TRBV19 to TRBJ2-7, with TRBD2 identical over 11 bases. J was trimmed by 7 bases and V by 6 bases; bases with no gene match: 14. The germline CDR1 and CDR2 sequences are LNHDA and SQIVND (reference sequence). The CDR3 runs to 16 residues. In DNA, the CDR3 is TGTGCCAGTAGCCGGGAGGTAGCGGGAGGGCCGGGGGAGCAGTACTTC. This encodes CASSREVAGGPGEQYF. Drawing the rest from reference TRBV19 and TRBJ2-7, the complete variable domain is DGGITQSPKYLFRKEGQNVTLSCEQNLNHDAMYWYRQDPGQGLRLIYYSQIVNDFQKGDIAEGYSVSREKKESFPLTVTSAQKNPTAFYLCASSREVAGGPGEQYFGPGTRLTVT.

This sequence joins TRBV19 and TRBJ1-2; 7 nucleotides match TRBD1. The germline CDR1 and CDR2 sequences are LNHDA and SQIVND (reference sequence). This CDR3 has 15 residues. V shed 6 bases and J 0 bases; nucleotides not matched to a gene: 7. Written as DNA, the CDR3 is TGTGCCAGTAGCACCTACAGGGGATCTAACTATGGCTACACCTTC. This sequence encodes CASSTYRGSNYGYTF.

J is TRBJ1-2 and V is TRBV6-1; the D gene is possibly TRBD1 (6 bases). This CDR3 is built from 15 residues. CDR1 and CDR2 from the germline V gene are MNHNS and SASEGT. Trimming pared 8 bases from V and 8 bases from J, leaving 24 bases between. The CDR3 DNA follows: TGTGCCAGCCAGGACAGTGGGACCAGTTATGGGGGCTACACCTTC. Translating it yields CASQDSGTSYGGYTF.

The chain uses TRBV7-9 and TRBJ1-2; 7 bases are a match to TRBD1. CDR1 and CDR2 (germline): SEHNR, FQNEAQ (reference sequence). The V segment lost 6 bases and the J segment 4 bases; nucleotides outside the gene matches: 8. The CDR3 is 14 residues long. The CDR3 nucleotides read TGTGCCAGCAGTTACCAGGGGGGGAGCTATGGCTACACCTTC. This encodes CASSYQGGSYGYTF.

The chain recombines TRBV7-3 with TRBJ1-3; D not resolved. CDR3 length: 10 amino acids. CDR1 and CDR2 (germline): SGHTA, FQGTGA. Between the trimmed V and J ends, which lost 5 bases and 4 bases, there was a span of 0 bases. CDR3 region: CASSGNTIYF. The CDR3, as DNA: TGTGCCAGCAGCGGAAACACCATATATTTT.

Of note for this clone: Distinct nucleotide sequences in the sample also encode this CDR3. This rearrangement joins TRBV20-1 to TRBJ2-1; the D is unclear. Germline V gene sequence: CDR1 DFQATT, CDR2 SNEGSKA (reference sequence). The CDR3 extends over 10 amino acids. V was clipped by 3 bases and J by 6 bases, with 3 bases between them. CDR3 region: CSASSNEQFF. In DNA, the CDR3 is TGCAGTGCTAGTTCCAATGAGCAGTTCTTC.

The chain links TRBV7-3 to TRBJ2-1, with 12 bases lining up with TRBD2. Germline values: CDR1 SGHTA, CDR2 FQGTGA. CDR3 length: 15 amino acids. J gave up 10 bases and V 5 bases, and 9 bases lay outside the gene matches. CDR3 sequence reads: CASSQAASGRGEQFF. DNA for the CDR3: TGTGCCAGCAGCCAAGCGGCTAGCGGGAGGGGGGAGCAGTTCTTC. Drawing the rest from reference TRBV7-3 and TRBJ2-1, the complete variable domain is GAGVSQTPSNKVTEKGKYVELRCDPISGHTALYWYRQSLGQGPEFLIYFQGTGAADDSGLPNDRFFAVRPEGSVSTLKIQRTERGDSAVYLCASSQAASGRGEQFFGPGTRLTVL.

The CDR3 region is CASSTGRSSGNTIYF. CDR3 coding DNA: TGTGCCAGTAGTACGGGACGGAGCTCTGGAAACACCATATATTTT. This chain links TRBV19 with TRBJ1-3, with a tentative D call TRBD1 (5 bases). The CDR3 runs to 15 residues. The germline gives CDR1 LNHDA, CDR2 SQIVND (reference sequence). With 4 bases removed from V and 0 bases from J, the gap between germline ends came to 10 bases.

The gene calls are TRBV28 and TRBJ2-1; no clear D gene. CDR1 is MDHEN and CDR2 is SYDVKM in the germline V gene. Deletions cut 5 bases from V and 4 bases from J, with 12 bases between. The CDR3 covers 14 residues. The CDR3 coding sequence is TGTGCCAGCAGTCCCACCAGTCGTTACAATGAGCAGTTCTTC. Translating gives CASSPTSRYNEQFF.

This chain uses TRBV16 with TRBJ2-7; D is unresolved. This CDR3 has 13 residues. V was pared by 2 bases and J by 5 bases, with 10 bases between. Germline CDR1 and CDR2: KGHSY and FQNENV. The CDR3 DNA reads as TGTGCCAGCAGCCAAACTACAGCCCACGAGCAGTACTTC. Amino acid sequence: CASSQTTAHEQYF.

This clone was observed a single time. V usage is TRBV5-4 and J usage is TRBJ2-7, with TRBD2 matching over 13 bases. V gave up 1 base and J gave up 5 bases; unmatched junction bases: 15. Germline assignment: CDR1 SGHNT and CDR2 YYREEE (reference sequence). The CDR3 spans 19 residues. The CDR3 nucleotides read TGTGCCAGCAGCTTGCCCCGGCAACTAGCGGGAGGGCCACTCGACGAGCAGTACTTC. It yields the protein CASSLPRQLAGGPLDEQYF.